These 10 T cell receptor beta chains were sequenced from one sample in a study of Ad26.COV2.S vaccination and SARS-CoV-2 variants (dated by TCRdb to 2020 to 2022). This sample's treatment or condition label indicates: 15 to 20 received Ad26.COV2.S at low or high dose, single or two shots; about 5 received placebo; per-sample allocation not given. Repertoires of vaccine and placebo recipients were sequenced from samples collected on day 63 after the first injection. The library was obtained by the immunoSEQ multiplex PCR assay. As stored in TCRdb, this immuneACCESS dataset retains in-frame rearrangements with V and J assigned. A fraction of the clones does not appear; measured against another copy, unresolved V genes explain less than half of the discrepancy, and the remainder lacks a known reason. The sample table holds around 240,000 clones, of which roughly 90% were seen once. Of the sample, over 8.5% falls within the top ten clones.

Sample: peripheral blood, taken in a trial of Ad26.COV2.S vaccine versus placebo. The receptors were sampled from a person aged 18-65 years who received the Ad26.COV2.S COVID-19 vaccine or a placebo.

This clone was observed a handful of times. The chain recombines TRBV10-3 with TRBJ1-1; D might be TRBD1 (5 bases). Per germline, CDR1 ENHRY and CDR2 SYGVKD. The length of the CDR3 is 15 residues. V was trimmed by 0 bases and J by 7 bases, leaving 15 bases between them. Written as DNA, the CDR3 is TGTGCCATCAGTGAGTCTGGCAGGGAGGAAAATGAAGCTTTCTTT. It codes for CAISESGREENEAFF.

The chain uses TRBV7-3 and TRBJ2-1; D not resolved. Germline CDR1 and CDR2: SGHTA and FQGTGA. The CDR3 loop spans 13 amino acids. With 5 bases removed from V and 2 bases from J, the gap between germline ends came to 7 bases. The CDR3 DNA follows: TGTGCCAGCAGCCCTGGGACCTACAATGAGCAGTTCTTC. Translation: CASSPGTYNEQFF.

This chain connects TRBV7-9 to TRBJ2-5; D gene uncertain. Germline V gives CDR1 SEHNR, CDR2 FQNEAQ (reference sequence). V lost 1 base and J lost 3, with 6 bases in between. The CDR3 spans 13 residues. The CDR3 nucleotides are TGTGCCAGCAGCTTAGGCAACGAAGAGACCCAGTACTTC. This codes for CASSLGNEETQYF.

V is TRBV29-1 and J is TRBJ2-3; tentatively, D is TRBD2 (6 bases). Germline loops: CDR1 SQVTM, CDR2 ANQGSEA. The CDR3 is 14 amino acids. Trimming took off 8 bases at V and 0 bases at J, with 15 bases between the two ends. The CDR3 DNA sequence: TGCAGCATCGGGTGGGGGGTTAGCACAGATACGCAGTATTTT. Amino acids: CSIGWGVSTDTQYF.

The V gene is TRBV19, the J gene TRBJ2-1, with D unresolved. V lost 3 bases and J 9 bases, leaving 12 bases between the germline ends. The CDR3 sequence is 13 residues long. Germline values: CDR1 LNHDA, CDR2 SQIVND (reference sequence). The CDR3 is CASSMAPRSEQFF. In DNA form, the CDR3 reads TGTGCCAGTAGTATGGCTCCGCGCTCTGAGCAGTTCTTC.

The V and J genes are TRBV4-3 and TRBJ1-5; D is ambiguous. Trimming cost V 0 bases and J 1 base, with 13 bases left between them. Germline V gene data show CDR1 as LGHNA and CDR2 as YSLEER. This CDR3 has 17 residues. CDR3 residues: CASSQESPRNSNQPQHF. In DNA, the CDR3 is TGCGCCAGCAGCCAAGAGTCCCCTAGGAACAGCAATCAGCCCCAGCATTTT.

The chain carries TRBV6-5 and TRBJ1-6; unclear D gene. Germline assignment: CDR1 MNHEY and CDR2 SVGAGI. Trimming removed 6 bases from V and 7 bases from J, with 4 bases in between. The CDR3 covers 11 residues. The CDR3 sequence is CASRANSPLHF. The CDR3 coding sequence is TGTGCCAGCAGGGCAAATTCACCCCTCCACTTT.

This clone appeared once. The chain uses TRBV7-2 and TRBJ2-3; 10 bases align to TRBD1. The V gene end was trimmed by 6 bases and the J gene end by 6 bases; junction bases not matched to a gene: 6. The V gene's germline CDR1 is SGHTA and CDR2 FQGNSA. The length of the CDR3 is 14 residues. Here the CDR3 reads CASSPGTGVDTQYF. The DNA for the CDR3 is TGTGCCAGCAGTCCCGGGACAGGGGTGGATACGCAGTATTTT.

This chain joins TRBV9 and TRBJ1-3; D uncertain. The V gene lost 0 bases and the J gene lost 0 bases, with 16 bases spanning the gap. There are 18 residues in the CDR3. The V gene's germline CDR1 is SGDLS and CDR2 YYNGEE. The CDR3 region has the DNA TGTGCCAGCAGCGTAGGGGCAGGCGGACTACACTCTGGAAACACCATATATTTT. Residues: CASSVGAGGLHSGNTIYF.

The chain has TRBV7-9 and TRBJ2-3, with 9 bases matching TRBD1. The CDR3 contains 17 residues. The V segment lost 1 base and the J segment 4 bases; nucleotides outside the gene matches: 9. The germline V gene encodes CDR1 SEHNR and CDR2 FQNEAQ (reference sequence). The chain's CDR3 is CASSLGYRDRAADTQYF. In DNA, the CDR3 is TGTGCCAGCAGCTTAGGATACCGGGACAGGGCCGCAGATACGCAGTATTTT.